This T cell receptor beta chain was obtained from a study of cytomegalovirus exposure and HLA in healthy donors. In regard to this clone: Its target is not known.

Per the germline V gene, CDR1 is GTSNPN and CDR2 is SVGIG (reference sequence). This CDR3 contains 12 residues. Between the trimmed V and J ends, which lost 5 bases and 4 bases, there was a span of 11 bases. The primer mix had 60 Vbeta and 13 Jbeta primers. This table comes from immunoSEQ multiplex PCR, and its TCRdb copy is limited to in-frame clones, with some not included. The table includes about 100,000 clones, around 80% detected once. Study-wide results and limits: As was reported, the HLA-A and HLA-B alleles of most subjects were accurately predicted from TCR beta sequences.

Input material: PBMCs. This receptor was obtained from a woman aged 40 to 49 in good health and CMV-seronegative. The chain uses TRBV30 and TRBJ1-2, with D possibly matching TRBD1 (6 bases). The CDR3 loop is CAWLTGPYGYTF. For the CDR3, the DNA is TGTGCCTGGCTGACAGGCCCCTATGGCTACACCTTC.